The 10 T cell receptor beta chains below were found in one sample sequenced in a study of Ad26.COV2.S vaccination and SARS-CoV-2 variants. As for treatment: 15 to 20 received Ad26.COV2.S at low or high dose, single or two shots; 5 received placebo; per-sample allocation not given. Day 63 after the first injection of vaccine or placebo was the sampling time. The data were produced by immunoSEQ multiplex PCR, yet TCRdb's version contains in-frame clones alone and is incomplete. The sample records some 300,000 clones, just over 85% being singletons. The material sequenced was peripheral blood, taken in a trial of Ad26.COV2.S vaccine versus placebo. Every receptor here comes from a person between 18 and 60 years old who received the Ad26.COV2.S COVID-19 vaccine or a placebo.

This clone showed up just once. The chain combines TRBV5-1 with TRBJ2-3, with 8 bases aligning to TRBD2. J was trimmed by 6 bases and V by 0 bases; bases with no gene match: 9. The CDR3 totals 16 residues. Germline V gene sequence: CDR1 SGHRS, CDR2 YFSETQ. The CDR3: CASSLVSGTPRDTQYF. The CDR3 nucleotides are TGCGCCAGCAGCTTGGTTAGCGGGACCCCTCGGGATACGCAGTATTTT.

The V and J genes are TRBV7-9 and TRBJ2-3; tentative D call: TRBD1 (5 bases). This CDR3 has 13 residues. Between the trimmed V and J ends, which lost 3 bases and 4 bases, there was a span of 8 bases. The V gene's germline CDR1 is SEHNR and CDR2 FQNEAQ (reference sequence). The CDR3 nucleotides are TGTGCCAGCAGCTTGGACAATTCAGATACGCAGTATTTT. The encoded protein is CASSLDNSDTQYF.

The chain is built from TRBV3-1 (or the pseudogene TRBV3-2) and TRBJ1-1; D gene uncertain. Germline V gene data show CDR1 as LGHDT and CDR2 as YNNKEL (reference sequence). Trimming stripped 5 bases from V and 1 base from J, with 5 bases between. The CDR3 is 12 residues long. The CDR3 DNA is TGTGCCAGCAGCTACAAGAACACTGAAGCTTTCTTT. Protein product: CASSYKNTEAFF.

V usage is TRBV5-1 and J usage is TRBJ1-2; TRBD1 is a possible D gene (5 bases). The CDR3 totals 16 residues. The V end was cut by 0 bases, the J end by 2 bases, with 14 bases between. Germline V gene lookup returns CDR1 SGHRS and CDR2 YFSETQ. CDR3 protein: CASSLASGRENYGYTF. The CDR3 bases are TGCGCCAGCAGCTTGGCCTCCGGCAGGGAGAACTATGGCTACACCTTC.

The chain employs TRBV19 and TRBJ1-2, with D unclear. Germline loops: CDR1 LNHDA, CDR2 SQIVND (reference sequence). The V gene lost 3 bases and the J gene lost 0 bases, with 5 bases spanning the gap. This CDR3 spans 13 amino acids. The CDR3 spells CASSIWSNYGYTF. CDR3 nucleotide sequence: TGTGCCAGTAGTATCTGGTCTAACTATGGCTACACCTTC.

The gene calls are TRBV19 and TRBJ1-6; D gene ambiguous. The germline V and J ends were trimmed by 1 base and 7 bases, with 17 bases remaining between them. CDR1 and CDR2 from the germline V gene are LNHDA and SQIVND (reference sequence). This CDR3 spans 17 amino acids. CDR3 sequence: CASSIALDGRRNSPLHF. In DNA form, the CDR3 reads TGTGCCAGTAGTATAGCACTCGACGGGAGACGAAATTCACCCCTCCACTTT.

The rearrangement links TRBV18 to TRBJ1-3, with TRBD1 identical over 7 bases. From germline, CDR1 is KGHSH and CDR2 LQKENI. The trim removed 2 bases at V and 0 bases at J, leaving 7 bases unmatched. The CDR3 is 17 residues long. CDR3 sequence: CASSPRGPLYSGNTIYF. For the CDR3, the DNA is TGTGCCAGCTCACCAAGGGGGCCCCTATACTCTGGAAACACCATATATTTT.

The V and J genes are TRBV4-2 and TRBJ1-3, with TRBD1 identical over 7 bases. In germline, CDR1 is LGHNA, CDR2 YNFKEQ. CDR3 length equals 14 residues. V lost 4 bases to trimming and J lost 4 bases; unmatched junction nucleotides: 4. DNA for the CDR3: TGTGCCAGCAGCCCTAACAGGGGAGGAAACACCATATATTTT. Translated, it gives CASSPNRGGNTIYF.

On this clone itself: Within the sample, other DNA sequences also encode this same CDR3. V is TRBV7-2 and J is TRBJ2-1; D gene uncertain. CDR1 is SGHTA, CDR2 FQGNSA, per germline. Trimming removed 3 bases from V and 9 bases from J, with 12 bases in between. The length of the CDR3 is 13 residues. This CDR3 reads CASSFLGSGEQFF. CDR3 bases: TGTGCCAGCAGCTTTCTAGGATCGGGTGAGCAGTTCTTC.

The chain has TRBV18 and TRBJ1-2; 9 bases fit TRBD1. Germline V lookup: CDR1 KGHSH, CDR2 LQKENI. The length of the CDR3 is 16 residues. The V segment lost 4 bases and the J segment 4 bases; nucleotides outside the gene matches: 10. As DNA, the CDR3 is TGTGCCAGCTCACTCCCCCCGGGACAGGGCCGCTATGGCTACACCTTC. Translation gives CASSLPPGQGRYGYTF.